A single sample gave rise to the 5 T cell receptor beta chains below, sequenced in a study of molecular identifiers for immune sequencing clone quantification. TCRdb used MiXCR to reprocess the PCR reads, holding one entry per CDR3 protein. Here the sample spans around 460,000 distinct CDR3 sequences, about a fifth being singletons. Sequencing was performed on naive CD8+ T cells from blood, with Jurkat cell RNA spiked in. Subset meaning: FACS-sorted CD8+CD4-CCR7+CD45RA+ naive T cells. The source of these receptors is a human donor in good health. Some libraries in this study had Jurkat cell RNA spiked in.

Only a few counts were recorded for this clonotype. The rearrangement joins TRBV4-1 to TRBJ1-3; D call uncertain. Trimming took 0 bases from V and 0 from J, leaving 15 bases between them. Germline V lookup: CDR1 MGHRA, CDR2 YSYEKL. The CDR3 has 18 amino acids. Here the CDR3 reads CASSQEWGLGLSGNTIYF. CDR3 bases: TGCGCCAGCAGCCAAGAGTGGGGTTTGGGCCTCTCTGGAAACACCATATATTTT.

The chain has TRBV6-2 or TRBV6-3 and TRBJ2-7, with TRBD1 as a possible D gene (5 bases). Trimming shortened V by 2 bases and J by 0 bases, and 8 bases separated the two germline ends. In germline, CDR1 is MNHEY, CDR2 SVGEGT. This CDR3 is built from 14 residues. CDR3 bases: TGTGCCAGCAGTTACGTAGGGGACTCCTACGAGCAGTACTTC. Its protein product is CASSYVGDSYEQYF.

This clonotype was seen repeatedly, ten times or more. V is TRBV5-1 and J is TRBJ2-5, with 10 nucleotides matching TRBD1. CDR1 is SGHRS and CDR2 is YFSETQ in the germline V gene. V was clipped by 3 bases and J by 5 bases; unmatched bases: 13. This CDR3 has 17 amino acids. The CDR3 protein is CASSYRDRQGAGETQYF. As DNA, the CDR3 is TGCGCCAGCAGCTACCGAGACCGACAGGGGGCCGGCGAGACCCAGTACTTC.

A few counts support this clonotype. The chain employs TRBV6-5 and TRBJ1-1, with a possible D match to TRBD1 (6 bases). The CDR3 loop spans 16 amino acids. Germline V gives CDR1 MNHEY, CDR2 SVGAGI. Trimming shortened V by 6 bases and J by 4 bases, and 21 bases separated the two germline ends. The CDR3 loop reads CASRSTRRGGTTEAFF. CDR3 coding DNA: TGTGCCAGCAGATCTACAAGGAGAGGGGGTACCACTGAAGCTTTCTTT.

This chain links TRBV6-2 or TRBV6-3 with TRBJ1-1; D is uncertain. Germline V lookup: CDR1 MNHEY, CDR2 SVGEGT. CDR3 length: 13 residues. Trimming removed 7 bases at V and 0 bases at J, with 9 bases between. The CDR3 sequence: CASTDDLNTEAFF. The DNA of the CDR3 is TGTGCCAGCACAGACGATTTGAACACTGAAGCTTTCTTT.